This T cell receptor beta chain was identified during a study of cytomegalovirus exposure and HLA in healthy donors. Whole-study results and caveats: Most TCR sequences were rare, but some public TCRs occurred in many donors. Immune exposure information comprised only CMV serostatus. Several of the most significant clusters appeared, in a later analysis, to be linked to common viral pathogens.

In this sample, this clone turned up once. The antigen is not known. The PCR made use of 60 Vbeta and 13 Jbeta primers. Repertoires were generated with immunoSEQ multiplex PCR, while TCRdb's copy carries only in-frame clones and drops some. Of under 130,000 clones listed, around 72% are singletons. The CDR3 contains 12 residues. Germline V lookup: CDR1 GTSNPN, CDR2 SVGIG (reference sequence). The ends were cut back, 5 bases at V and 4 bases at J, with 11 bases in the middle. Sequencing was performed on PBMCs. The chain uses TRBV30 and TRBJ1-2; the D gene is possibly TRBD1 (5 bases). The source of this sequence is a man aged 30 to 45 in good health and CMV-seronegative. The CDR3 sequence is CAWGGELYGYTF. CDR3 nucleotides: TGTGCCTGGGGAGGGGAACTCTATGGCTACACCTTC.